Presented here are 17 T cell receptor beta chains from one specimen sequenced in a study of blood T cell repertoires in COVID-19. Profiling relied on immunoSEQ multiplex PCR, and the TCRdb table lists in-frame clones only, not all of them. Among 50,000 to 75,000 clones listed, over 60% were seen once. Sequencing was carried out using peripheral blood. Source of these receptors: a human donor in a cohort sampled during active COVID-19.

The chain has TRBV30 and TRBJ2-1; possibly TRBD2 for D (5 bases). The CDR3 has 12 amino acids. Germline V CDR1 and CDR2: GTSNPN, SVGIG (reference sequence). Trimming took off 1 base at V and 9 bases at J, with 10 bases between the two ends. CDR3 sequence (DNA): TGTGCCTGGAGTGCACTAGGTGCTGAGCAGTTCTTC. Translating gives CAWSALGAEQFF.

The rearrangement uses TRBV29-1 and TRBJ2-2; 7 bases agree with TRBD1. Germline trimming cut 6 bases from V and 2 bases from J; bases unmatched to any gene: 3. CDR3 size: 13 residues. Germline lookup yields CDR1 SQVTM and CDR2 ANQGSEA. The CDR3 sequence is CSVGTANTGELFF. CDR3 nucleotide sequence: TGCAGCGTGGGGACAGCTAACACCGGGGAGCTGTTTTTT.

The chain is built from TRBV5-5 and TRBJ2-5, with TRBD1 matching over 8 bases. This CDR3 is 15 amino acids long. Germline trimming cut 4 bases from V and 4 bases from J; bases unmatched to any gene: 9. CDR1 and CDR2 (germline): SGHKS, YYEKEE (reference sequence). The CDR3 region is CASSPWTGLGETQYF. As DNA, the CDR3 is TGTGCCAGCAGCCCCTGGACAGGGCTGGGAGAGACCCAGTACTTC.

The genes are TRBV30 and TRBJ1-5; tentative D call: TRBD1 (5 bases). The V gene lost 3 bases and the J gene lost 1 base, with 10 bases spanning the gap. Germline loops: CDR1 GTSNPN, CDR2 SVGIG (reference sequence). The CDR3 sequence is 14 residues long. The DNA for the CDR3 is TGTGCCTGGAGCACCGGACAAAGCAATCAGCCCCAGCATTTT. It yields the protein CAWSTGQSNQPQHF.

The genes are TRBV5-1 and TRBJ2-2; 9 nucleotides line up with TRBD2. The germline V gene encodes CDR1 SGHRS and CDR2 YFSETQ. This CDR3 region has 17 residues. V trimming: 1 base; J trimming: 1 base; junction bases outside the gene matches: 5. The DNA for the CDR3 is TGCGCCAGCAGCTTGAATGGACTAGCGAAGAACACCGGGGAGCTGTTTTTT. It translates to CASSLNGLAKNTGELFF. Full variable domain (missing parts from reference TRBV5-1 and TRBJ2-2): KAGVTQTPRYLIKTRGQQVTLSCSPISGHRSVSWYQQTPGQGLQFLFEYFSETQRNKGNFPGRFSGRQFSNSRSEMNVSTLELGDSALYLCASSLNGLAKNTGELFFGEGSRLTVL.

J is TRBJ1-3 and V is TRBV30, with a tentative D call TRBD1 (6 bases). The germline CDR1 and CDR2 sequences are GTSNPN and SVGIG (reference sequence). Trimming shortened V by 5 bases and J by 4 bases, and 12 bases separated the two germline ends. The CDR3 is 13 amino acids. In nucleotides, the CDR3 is TGTGCCTGGCCTACAGGGATCGGAAACACCATATATTTT. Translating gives CAWPTGIGNTIYF.

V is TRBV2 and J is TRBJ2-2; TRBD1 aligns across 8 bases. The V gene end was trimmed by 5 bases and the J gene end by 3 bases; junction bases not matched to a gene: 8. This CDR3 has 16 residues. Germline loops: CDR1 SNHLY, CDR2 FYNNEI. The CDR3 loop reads CASSLMDRVDTGELFF. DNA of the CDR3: TGTGCCAGCAGTCTAATGGACAGGGTAGACACCGGGGAGCTGTTTTTT.

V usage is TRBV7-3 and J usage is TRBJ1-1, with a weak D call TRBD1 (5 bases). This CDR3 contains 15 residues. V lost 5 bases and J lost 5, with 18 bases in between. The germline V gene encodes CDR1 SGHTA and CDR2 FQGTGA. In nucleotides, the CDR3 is TGTGCCAGCAGCCCTGCCCCCAGCGGGGGAACTGAAGCTTTCTTT. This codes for CASSPAPSGGTEAFF.

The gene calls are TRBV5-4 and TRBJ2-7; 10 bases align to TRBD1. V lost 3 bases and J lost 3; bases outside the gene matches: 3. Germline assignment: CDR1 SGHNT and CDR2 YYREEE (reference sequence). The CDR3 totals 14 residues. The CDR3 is CASSWGQGRYEQYF. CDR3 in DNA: TGTGCCAGCAGCTGGGGACAGGGGCGCTACGAGCAGTACTTC. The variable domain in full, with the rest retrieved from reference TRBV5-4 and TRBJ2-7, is ETGVTQSPTHLIKTRGQQVTLRCSSQSGHNTVSWYQQALGQGPQFIFQYYREEENGRGNFPPRFSGLQFPNYSSELNVNALELDDSALYLCASSWGQGRYEQYFGPGTRLTVT.

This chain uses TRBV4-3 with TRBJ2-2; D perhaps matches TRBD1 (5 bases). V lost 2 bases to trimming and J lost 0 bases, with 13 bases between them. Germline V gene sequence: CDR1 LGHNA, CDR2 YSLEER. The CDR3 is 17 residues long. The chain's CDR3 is CASSQSPQGPNTGELFF. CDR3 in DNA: TGCGCCAGCAGCCAAAGCCCCCAGGGTCCGAACACCGGGGAGCTGTTTTTT.

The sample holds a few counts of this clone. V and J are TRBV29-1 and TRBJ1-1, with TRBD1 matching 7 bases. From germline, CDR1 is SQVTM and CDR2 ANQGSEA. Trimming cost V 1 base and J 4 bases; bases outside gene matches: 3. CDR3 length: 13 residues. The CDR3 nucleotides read TGCAGCGTTGAAGGCAGGGGGACCACTGAAGCTTTCTTT. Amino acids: CSVEGRGTTEAFF.

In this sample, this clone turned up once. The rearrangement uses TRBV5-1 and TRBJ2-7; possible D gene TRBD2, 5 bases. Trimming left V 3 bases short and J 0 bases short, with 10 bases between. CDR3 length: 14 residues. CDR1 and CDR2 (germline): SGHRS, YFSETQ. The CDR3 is CASSSTGSSYEQYF. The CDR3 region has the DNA TGCGCCAGCAGCTCGACGGGGAGCTCCTACGAGCAGTACTTC.

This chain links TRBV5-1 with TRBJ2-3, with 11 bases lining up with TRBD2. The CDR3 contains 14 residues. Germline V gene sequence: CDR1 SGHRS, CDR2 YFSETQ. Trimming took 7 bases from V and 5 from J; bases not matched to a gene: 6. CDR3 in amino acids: CASGTSGGGDTQYF. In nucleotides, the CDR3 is TGCGCCAGCGGAACTAGCGGGGGCGGAGATACGCAGTATTTT.

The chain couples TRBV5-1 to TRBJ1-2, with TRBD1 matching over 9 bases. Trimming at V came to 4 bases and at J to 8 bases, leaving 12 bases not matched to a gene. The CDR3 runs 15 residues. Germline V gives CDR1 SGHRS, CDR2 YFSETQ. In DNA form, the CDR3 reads TGCGCCAGCAGCCCCAGGAGAGGGACAGGGATCGGCTACACCTTC. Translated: CASSPRRGTGIGYTF.

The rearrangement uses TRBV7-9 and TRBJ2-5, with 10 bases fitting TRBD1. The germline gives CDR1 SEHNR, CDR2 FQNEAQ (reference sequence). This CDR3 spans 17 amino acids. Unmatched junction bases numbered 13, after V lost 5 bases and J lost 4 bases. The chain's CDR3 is CASSPIRGQGRGETQYF. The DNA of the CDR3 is TGTGCCAGCAGCCCGATCAGGGGACAGGGGAGGGGAGAGACCCAGTACTTC.

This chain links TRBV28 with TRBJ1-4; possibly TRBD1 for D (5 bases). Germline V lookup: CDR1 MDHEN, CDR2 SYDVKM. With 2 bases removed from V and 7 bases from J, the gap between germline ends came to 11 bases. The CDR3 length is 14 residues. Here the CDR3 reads CASSLKGMGEKLFF. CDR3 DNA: TGTGCCAGCAGTTTAAAGGGGATGGGTGAAAAACTGTTTTTT.

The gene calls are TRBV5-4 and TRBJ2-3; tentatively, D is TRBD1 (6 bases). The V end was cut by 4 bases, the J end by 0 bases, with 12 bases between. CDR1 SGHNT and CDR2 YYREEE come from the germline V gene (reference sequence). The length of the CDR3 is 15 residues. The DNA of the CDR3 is TGTGCCAGCAGCGAACAGGGTTCTAGCACAGATACGCAGTATTTT. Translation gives CASSEQGSSTDTQYF.